Only one count was recorded for the clone carrying this T cell receptor (beta chain). As yet, its antigen is unknown. The data were taken from a study of OX40 agonist ivuxolimab in advanced cancers. Overall study: As their treatment, patients were administered ivuxolimab, an agonistic anti-OX40 (CD134) antibody. A history of anti-PD-1, anti-PD-L1 or anti-CTLA-4 therapy was acceptable, and about 37% had some. Findings of the study overall: Partial responders dosed at 0.1-3.0 mg/kg displayed clonal expansion ranking among the lowest.

The CDR3 totals 15 residues. Germline CDR1 is SGHKS and CDR2 is YYEKEE (reference sequence). The V end was cut by 1 base, the J end by 1 base, with 9 bases between. Sequencing was performed with immunoSEQ multiplex PCR; in TCRdb, only in-frame clones are kept and a portion is missing. The repertoire holds 30,000 to 40,000 clones, with nearly 95% as singletons. This sample comprised CD4+ or CD8+ T cells sorted from blood, obtained in a trial of the OX40 agonist ivuxolimab. The receptor was isolated from an adult with an advanced solid tumor such as melanoma, head and neck, liver or kidney cancer. The gene calls are TRBV5-5 and TRBJ2-1, with a tentative D call TRBD2 (6 bases). CDR3 protein: CASSLLGRSYNEQFF. CDR3 nucleotides: TGTGCCAGCAGCTTGTTAGGGAGGTCCTACAATGAGCAGTTCTTC.